The present T cell receptor beta chain was sequenced within a study of T cells after posttransplantation cyclophosphamide. CDR3 size: 15 residues. From germline, CDR1 is MNHEY and CDR2 SVGAGI. V was clipped by 5 bases and J by 4 bases; unmatched bases: 6. Details on this clone: The antigen remains unidentified.

Treatment was busulfan-fludarabine conditioning, a marrow graft, and cyclophosphamide on days +3 and +4. Profiled with immunoSEQ multiplex PCR; TCRdb holds only in-frame clones, not every one. This sample carries fewer than 15,000 clones, around 2.1% of them seen once, and the ten largest clones take roughly 15%. Study-wide findings and caveats: Later blood repertoires were often dominated by clones from the donor CD8+ memory compartment. Recipient CMV seropositivity and CMV reactivation strongly tracked TRB clonality. Tissue-infiltrating T cells from skin or gut overlapped little with blood T cells.

The sequencing used PBMCs, collected after allogeneic stem cell transplant with posttransplant cyclophosphamide. This sequence originates from a male patient in his 30s who received an allogeneic stem cell transplant from a related donor, was CMV-positive, and had no GVHD. Some T cells may have come from the graft donor. V gene TRBV6-5 combines with J gene TRBJ2-5, with 11 bases lining up with TRBD2. In DNA, the CDR3 is TGTGCCAGCAGTGGGCTTAGCGGGAGGGCAGAGACCCAGTACTTC. Encoded protein: CASSGLSGRAETQYF.